One sample yielded the 16 T cell receptor beta chains listed below, sequenced in a study of tumor-infiltrating lymphocytes in primary liver carcinoma. The template, around 540 ng total RNA, yielded TCR beta cDNA made with a constant-region primer. Library construction for TCR beta comprised three nested multiplex PCR rounds performed with slightly modified ARM-PCR. TRBV1-TRBV30 forward and Cbeta reverse primers drove the first two roughly 9-cycle rounds. TCRdb re-analysed the multiplex PCR reads in MiXCR, keeping a single row per CDR3 protein. The data contain 55,000 to 65,000 distinct CDR3 sequences, about three quarters of them singletons. The source material, about 17-31 mg of unsorted bulk tissue, was used to co-extract RNA and DNA. The material sequenced was liver tumor tissue from sampling region 2. Regarding subset: tumor region T2, inferior pole. The source of these receptors is a man aged 35 to 55 with primary liver carcinoma and hepatitis B virus infection.

J is TRBJ2-2 and V is TRBV4-2; TRBD2 matches 12 bases. The CDR3 contains 19 residues. V lost 3 bases and J lost 3; bases outside the gene matches: 11. Germline values: CDR1 LGHNA, CDR2 YNFKEQ. The CDR3 is CASSHALAGGLADTGELFF. The CDR3 bases are TGTGCCAGCAGCCATGCGCTAGCGGGAGGGTTAGCGGACACCGGGGAGCTGTTTTTT.

V usage is TRBV10-3 and J usage is TRBJ2-7; TRBD2 matches at 8 bases. Per germline, CDR1 ENHRY and CDR2 SYGVKD. V was clipped by 7 bases and J by 0 bases; unmatched bases: 20. The CDR3 has 19 amino acids. The CDR3, as DNA: TGTGCCATCACCAAACGATCGGGATTAACGGGAGGGTCCTCCTACGAGCAGTACTTC. This encodes CAITKRSGLTGGSSYEQYF.

With regard to this clonotype: It may be a read error: a sequence one base away is much more abundant. V and J are TRBV28 and TRBJ2-1; 10 nucleotides line up with TRBD2. Per germline, CDR1 MDHEN and CDR2 SYDVKM. The CDR3 is 16 amino acids. As DNA, the CDR3 is TGTGTCAGCATCCCCCCGGAGCGGGGGGGCTACAATGAGCAGTTCTTC. It translates to CVSIPPERGGYNEQFF.

As regards this clonotype: Compared with germline, one end of the junction differs, possibly owing to a read error. The chain employs TRBV4-1 and TRBJ2-1; D unresolved. The CDR3 runs to 15 residues. In germline, CDR1 is MGHRA, CDR2 YSYEKL. The CDR3, as DNA: TGCGCCGGCAGCCCGCTCGCTAACAACAACAATGAACAGTTCTTC. Amino acid sequence: CAGSPLANNNNEQFF.

A remark on this clonotype: This likely comes from a read error, as the CDR3 has no conserved phenylalanine or tryptophan at its end. The chain has TRBV6-1 and TRBJ1-5; 7 bases line up with TRBD1. This CDR3 is 15 amino acids long. CDR1 and CDR2 from the germline V gene are MNHNS and SASEGT. CDR3 loop: CASSEQGGLHSAQHI. DNA of the CDR3: TGTGCAAGCAGCGAACAAGGGGGCCTACACTCGGCCCAGCATATT.

In this sample, this clonotype turned up once. Compared with germline, one end of the junction differs, possibly owing to a read error. This rearrangement joins TRBV11-2 to TRBJ2-5, with 11 positions matching TRBD2. CDR1 is SGHAT, CDR2 FQNNGV, per germline. This CDR3 has 16 residues. As DNA, the CDR3 is TGTGCCGGCAGCCAAACTCCTAGCGGGGGGAATGAGACCCAGTATTTC. It is translated as CAGSQTPSGGNETQYF.

On this clonotype itself: This CDR3 is missing its conserved last phenylalanine or tryptophan, likely due to a read error. The chain combines TRBV6-1 with TRBJ2-4, with 8 bases lining up with TRBD1. Trimming cost V 1 base and J 2 bases; bases outside gene matches: 13. This CDR3 comprises 19 residues. Germline CDR1 MNHNS, CDR2 SASEGT. The CDR3: CASSEEGRGTGLSKNIQYL. CDR3 DNA: TGTGCCAGCAGTGAAGAGGGGCGAGGGACAGGACTATCCAAAAACATTCAGTACTTA.

The CDR3 DNA follows: TGCGCCAGCAGGGAGGACGCGAGCGGGGCCGGGGAGCTGTTTTTT. Translation gives CASREDASGAGELFF. The chain has TRBV10-1 and TRBJ2-2; 7 nucleotides line up with TRBD2. The V gene's germline CDR1 is WNHNN and CDR2 SYGVQD (reference sequence). This CDR3 is built from 15 residues. The V and J ends lost 6 bases and 6 bases, in that order; junction bases with no gene match: 10.

The table lists this clonotype with a few counts. This chain connects TRBV25-1 to TRBJ2-3; D unclear. In germline, CDR1 is MGHDK, CDR2 SYGVNS. The V and J ends lost 5 bases and 4 bases respectively, with 7 bases between them. There are 12 residues in the CDR3. The CDR3 sequence is CASSLGPDTQYF. The CDR3 region has the DNA TGTGCCAGCAGTCTAGGGCCAGATACGCAGTATTTT. Full variable domain (rest looked up from reference TRBV25-1 and TRBJ2-3): EADIYQTPRYLVIGTGKKITLECSQTMGHDKMYWYQQDPGMELHLIHYSYGVNSTEKGDLSSESTVSRIRTEHFPLTLESARPSHTSQYLCASSLGPDTQYFGPGTRLTVL.

The J gene is TRBJ2-1, the V gene TRBV7-9; D not resolved. The CDR3 is 14 amino acids. CDR1 and CDR2 from the germline V gene are SEHNR and FQNEAQ (reference sequence). The V end was cut by 8 bases, the J end by 7 bases, with 18 bases between. CDR3 coding DNA: TGTGCCAGCGGCTCAGAAGGATCCTGGAATGAGCAGTTCTTC. Its translation: CASGSEGSWNEQFF.

A note on this clonotype: The CDR3 end shows no conserved phenylalanine or tryptophan, and so a read error is likely. V gene TRBV29-1 combines with J gene TRBJ1-5; TRBD1 might be the D (6 bases). Per germline, CDR1 SQVTM and CDR2 ANQGSEA. CDR3 length equals 14 residues. V lost 6 bases, J lost 3 bases, and 15 bases lay in between. The CDR3 nucleotides read TGCAGCGTGAGAGCCGGGGGCTTCAATCAGCCCCAGCATGTT. It is translated as CSVRAGGFNQPQHV.

A remark on this clonotype: One base away lies a much larger clone, so this may be a sequencing read error. The V and J genes are TRBV29-1 and TRBJ1-1, with a tentative D call TRBD1 (5 bases). In germline, CDR1 is SQVTM, CDR2 ANQGSEA. Trimming removed 7 bases at V and 0 bases at J, with 18 bases between. This CDR3 has 15 residues. Here the CDR3 DNA reads TGCAGCGGGGCCCCAGGTGGGGCCATGAACACTGAAGCTTTCTTT. It specifies CSGAPGGAMNTEAFF.

This clonotype occurred once. An end of the junction differs from the germline gene, which may be a read error. The chain recombines TRBV29-1 with TRBJ2-3, with 8 bases lining up with TRBD2. Germline V gene sequence: CDR1 SQVTM, CDR2 ANQGSEA. The CDR3 length is 14 residues. CDR3 amino acids: CSGLARLGTDMQYF. DNA of the CDR3: TGCAGCGGACTAGCGAGATTGGGCACAGATATGCAGTATTTT.

Comment on this clonotype: Relative to the germline gene, one junction end is altered; a read error may explain this. In DNA, the CDR3 is TGTGCCACCAGTGTCACAGGTGCCTTCAATCAGCCCCAGCATTTT. Encoded protein: CATSVTGAFNQPQHF. The chain carries TRBV6-1 and TRBJ1-5, with TRBD1 as a possible D gene (5 bases). This CDR3 comprises 15 residues. Germline V gene lookup returns CDR1 MNHNS and CDR2 SASEGT.

This clonotype was detected only a few times. A read error may account for a junction end that differs from germline. The chain has TRBV4-2 and TRBJ2-3; 10 bases map to TRBD2. The length of the CDR3 is 18 residues. Germline loops: CDR1 LGHNA, CDR2 YNFKEQ. CDR3 DNA: TGTGCCAGTAGCCAAGTGGCACTTCTAGCGGGAGCGACAGGTACGCAGTATTTT. Translating it yields CASSQVALLAGATGTQYF.

On this clonotype itself: A junction end diverges from the germline sequence, so it may reflect a read error. The rearrangement uses TRBV11-3 and TRBJ2-1; TRBD1 or TRBD2 may be the D gene (5 bases each). The length of the CDR3 is 15 residues. Germline lookup yields CDR1 SGHNT and CDR2 YENEEA. CDR3 sequence (DNA): TGTGCCAGAAGCGCCGGGACCAGAGAGATTAATGAGCAGATCTTC. Protein sequence: CARSAGTREINEQIF.